A single sample is the source of the 16 T cell receptor beta chains below, sequenced in a study of blood T cell repertoires in COVID-19. The protocol was immunoSEQ multiplex PCR, while the TCRdb copy is restricted to in-frame clones and leaves out a portion. There are about 230,000 clones in the sample; 65% to 90% occur only once, and 2% to 2.5% lies in the top ten. Sequenced: peripheral blood. The receptors here all came from a man aged 35 to 55 who had recovered from COVID-19.

V is TRBV30 and J is TRBJ2-7, with D possibly TRBD2 on 6 matching bases. Germline CDR1 reads GTSNPN; CDR2 reads SVGIG (reference sequence). This CDR3 region has 13 residues. V gave up 2 bases and J gave up 3 bases, with 11 bases separating them. In nucleotides, the CDR3 is TGTGCCTGGAGTCAGGACTACTTCTACGAGCAGTACTTC. Translating gives CAWSQDYFYEQYF. Based on the CDR3 plus reference TRBV30 and TRBJ2-7, the full variable domain is SQTIHQWPATLVQPVGSPLSLECTVEGTSNPNLYWYRQAAGRGLQLLFYSVGIGQISSEVPQNLSASRPQDRQFILSSKKLLLSDSGFYLCAWSQDYFYEQYFGPGTRLTVT.

This rearrangement joins TRBV2 to TRBJ2-6, with a weak D call TRBD1 (5 bases). Looked up from germline, CDR1 is SNHLY and CDR2 is FYNNEI. The CDR3 sequence is 15 residues long. Trimming left V 6 bases short and J 4 bases short, with 13 bases between. The CDR3 loop reads CASSPRGGGANVLTF. CDR3 coding DNA: TGTGCCAGCAGCCCAAGGGGCGGCGGGGCCAACGTCCTGACTTTC.

A word on this clone: This specimen includes other DNA sequences encoding the same CDR3. The chain links TRBV7-2 to TRBJ2-1, with TRBD2 identical over 7 bases. Germline V gene sequence: CDR1 SGHTA, CDR2 FQGNSA. There are 15 residues in the CDR3. J gave up 2 bases and V 1 base, and 2 bases lay outside the gene matches. This chain's CDR3 is CASSLGAGAYNEQFF. Written as DNA, the CDR3 is TGTGCCAGCAGCTTAGGCGCGGGGGCCTACAATGAGCAGTTCTTC.

The chain combines TRBV5-6 with TRBJ1-2, with TRBD1 identical over 7 bases. V trimming: 0 bases; J trimming: 8 bases; junction bases outside the gene matches: 10. Germline CDR1 is SGHDT and CDR2 is YYEEEE. This CDR3 region has 15 residues. The CDR3 region has the DNA TGTGCCAGCAGCTTGGACCCCGGGACAGCGTACGGCTACACCTTC. Its translation is CASSLDPGTAYGYTF.

This rearrangement joins TRBV7-8 to TRBJ1-5; a weak D match, TRBD1 (5 bases). V lost 1 base and J 7 bases, leaving 11 bases between the germline ends. CDR1 SGHVS and CDR2 FQNEAQ come from the germline V gene. There are 14 residues in the CDR3. CDR3 coding DNA: TGTGCCAGCAGCTTAGGCGGCAGGGCCCAGCCCCAGCATTTT. Translation gives CASSLGGRAQPQHF.

V is TRBV3-1 (or the pseudogene TRBV3-2) and J is TRBJ2-5, with D perhaps TRBD1 (5 bases). CDR1 and CDR2 from the germline V gene are LGHDT and YNNKEL (reference sequence). The V end was cut by 3 bases, the J end by 4 bases, with 12 bases between. The CDR3 covers 14 residues. The CDR3 sequence: CASSHIGVSETQYF. The DNA of the CDR3 is TGTGCCAGCAGCCATATAGGGGTCTCAGAGACCCAGTACTTC.

The CDR3 sequence is CASSFKTRQVDTQYF. CDR3 nucleotides: TGTGCCAGCAGCTTTAAAACCCGGCAGGTAGATACGCAGTATTTT. The rearrangement uses TRBV7-9 and TRBJ2-3; D is unclear. Germline CDR1 reads SEHNR; CDR2 reads FQNEAQ (reference sequence). The CDR3 consists of 15 residues. Deletions cut 3 bases from V and 5 bases from J, with 15 bases between.

This clone was observed once. The gene calls are TRBV3-1 (or the pseudogene TRBV3-2) and TRBJ2-7, with 7 bases matching TRBD1. The CDR3 consists of 16 residues. The germline gives CDR1 LGHDT, CDR2 YNNKEL (reference sequence). V shed 4 bases, J shed 3 bases, and the junction held 12 bases outside the gene matches. The CDR3: CASSPVVGTAHYEQYF. The CDR3 DNA reads as TGTGCCAGCAGCCCGGTGGTCGGGACAGCCCACTACGAGCAGTACTTC.

V gene TRBV19 combines with J gene TRBJ2-1, with 8 bases identical to TRBD1. Germline assignment: CDR1 LNHDA and CDR2 SQIVND (reference sequence). J was trimmed by 1 base and V by 6 bases; bases with no gene match: 14. The CDR3 runs 18 residues. The CDR3 spells CASSRQTGGQGSYNEQFF. The CDR3 nucleotides are TGTGCCAGTAGCCGGCAGACCGGTGGACAGGGTTCCTACAATGAGCAGTTCTTC.

This clone is a singleton in its sample. The gene calls are TRBV27 and TRBJ2-2; 8 bases are a match to TRBD2. Germline lookup yields CDR1 MNHEY and CDR2 SMNVEV (reference sequence). The CDR3 has 14 amino acids. Trimming took 9 bases from V and 6 from J; bases not matched to a gene: 9. The CDR3 loop is CASSPGLDPGELFF. In DNA form, the CDR3 reads TGTGCCAGTTCACCGGGACTAGATCCCGGGGAGCTGTTTTTT.

The rearrangement uses TRBV7-2 and TRBJ2-5, with TRBD1 as a possible D gene (7 bases). Germline V gene data show CDR1 as SGHTA and CDR2 as FQGNSA. The V and J ends lost 5 bases and 5 bases respectively, with 15 bases between them. The CDR3 is 14 amino acids. The CDR3 spells CASSPFGGQETQYF. CDR3 nucleotides: TGTGCCAGCAGCCCATTCGGGGGACAGGAGACCCAGTACTTC.

This chain links TRBV27 with TRBJ1-4; 9 nucleotides agree with TRBD1. The CDR3 loop spans 17 amino acids. V trimming: 3 bases; J trimming: 1 base; junction bases outside the gene matches: 6. CDR1 and CDR2 from the germline V gene are MNHEY and SMNVEV (reference sequence). Here the CDR3 reads CASSFYRGRGTNEKLFF. As DNA, the CDR3 is TGTGCCAGCAGTTTCTACAGGGGGCGCGGAACTAATGAAAAACTGTTTTTT.

V gene TRBV9 combines with J gene TRBJ2-1; D may be TRBD2 (5 bases). The length of the CDR3 is 12 residues. CDR1 is SGDLS, CDR2 YYNGEE, per germline. V lost 9 bases and J lost 3, with 10 bases in between. The CDR3 coding sequence is TGTGCCACCCTAAGCGGCTACAATGAGCAGTTCTTC. It encodes CATLSGYNEQFF. The full variable domain, with the rest looked up from reference TRBV9 and TRBJ2-1, is DSGVTQTPKHLITATGQRVTLRCSPRSGDLSVYWYQQSLDQGLQFLIQYYNGEERAKGNILERFSAQQFPDLHSELNLSSLELGDSALYFCATLSGYNEQFFGPGTRLTVL.

The chain uses TRBV11-3 and TRBJ2-5; D is uncertain. Germline assignment: CDR1 SGHNT and CDR2 YENEEA. This CDR3 is 14 amino acids long. The V gene lost 2 bases and the J gene lost 2 bases, with 9 bases spanning the gap. Here the CDR3 DNA reads TGTGCCAGCAGCTTATCTCCACATCAAGAGACCCAGTACTTC. It specifies CASSLSPHQETQYF.

The V gene is TRBV7-9, the J gene TRBJ1-6; the match to TRBD1 covers 9 bases. V lost 5 bases, J lost 6 bases, and 11 bases stayed unmatched. The CDR3 length is 17 residues. CDR1 and CDR2 from the germline V gene are SEHNR and FQNEAQ (reference sequence). The CDR3 is CASSPGQGDSRNSPLHF. The CDR3 DNA is TGTGCCAGCAGCCCGGGACAGGGCGATTCTCGTAATTCACCCCTCCACTTT.

This clone is a singleton in its sample. This chain uses TRBV7-8 with TRBJ1-3; D gene ambiguous. The CDR3 has 15 residues. Trimming pared 5 bases from V and 4 bases from J, leaving 15 bases between. Germline CDR1 reads SGHVS; CDR2 reads FQNEAQ. This CDR3 is CASSLEVLSGNTIYF. DNA of the CDR3: TGTGCCAGCAGCCTAGAAGTACTCTCCGGAAACACCATATATTTT.